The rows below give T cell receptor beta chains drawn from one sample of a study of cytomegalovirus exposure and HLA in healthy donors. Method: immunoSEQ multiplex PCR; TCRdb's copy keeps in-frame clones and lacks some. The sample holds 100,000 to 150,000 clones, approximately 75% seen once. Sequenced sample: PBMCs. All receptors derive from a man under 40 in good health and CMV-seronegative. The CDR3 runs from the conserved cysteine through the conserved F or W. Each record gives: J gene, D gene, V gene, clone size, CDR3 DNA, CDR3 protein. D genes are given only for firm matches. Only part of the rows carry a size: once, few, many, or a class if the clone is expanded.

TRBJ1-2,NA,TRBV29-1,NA,TGCAGCGTTGCTCGTCTCGGACAGACTAACTATGGCTACACCTTC,CSVARLGQTNYGYTF
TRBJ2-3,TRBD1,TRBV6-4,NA,TGTGCCAGCAGTGCCTCAACAGGGGGTGGCACAGATACGCAGTATTTT,CASSASTGGGTDTQYF
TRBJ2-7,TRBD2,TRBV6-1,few,TGTGCGGGGGCTACGGCTAGCGGGGGCCACTACGAGCAGTACTTC,CAGATASGGHYEQYF
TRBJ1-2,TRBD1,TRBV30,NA,TGTGCCTGGAGTGTAAGGGGGCTCGATGGCTACACCTTC,CAWSVRGLDGYTF
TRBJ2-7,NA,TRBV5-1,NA,TGCGCCAGCAGCTTGGGTAGCGGTAACGTATTCTACGAGCAGTACTTC,CASSLGSGNVFYEQYF
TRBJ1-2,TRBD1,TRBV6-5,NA,TGTGCCAGCAGTACTAACAGGGGAGCTAACTATGGCTACACCTTC,CASSTNRGANYGYTF
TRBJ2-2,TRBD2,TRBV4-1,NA,TGCGCCAGCAGCCACTGGGCGGGGGCGAACACCGGGGAGCTGTTTTTT,CASSHWAGANTGELFF
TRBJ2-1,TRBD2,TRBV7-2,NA,TGTGCCAGCAGCTTAGTAGGGACTAGCGGGGGCTACAATGAGCAGTTCTTC,CASSLVGTSGGYNEQFF
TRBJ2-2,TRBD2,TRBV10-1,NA,TGCGCCAGCAGTGGGAGAGTAGGGGGACTAGTTCCCGGGGAGCTGTTTTTT,CASSGRVGGLVPGELFF
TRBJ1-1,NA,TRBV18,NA,TGTGCCAGCTCAGGACTCTCGGGCCATGCAAACACTGAAGCTTTCTTT,CASSGLSGHANTEAFF
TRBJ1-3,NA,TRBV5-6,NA,TGTGCCAGCAGCTCTCGCGACTCTGGAAACACCATATATTTT,CASSSRDSGNTIYF
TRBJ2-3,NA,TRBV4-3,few,TGCGCCAGCAGCCAGCTATCAGGGGTTTCAGATACGCAGTATTTT,CASSQLSGVSDTQYF
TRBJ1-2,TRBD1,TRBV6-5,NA,TGTGCCAGCAGCCGACAGGGGGACTATGGCTACACCTTC,CASSRQGDYGYTF
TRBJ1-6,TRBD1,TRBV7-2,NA,TGTGCCAGCAGCATTAACAGGGGGGCAGGCGGTTCACCCCTCCACTTT,CASSINRGAGGSPLHF
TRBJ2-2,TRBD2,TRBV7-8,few,TGTGCCAGCAGCTTAGCGCGGATCAGCGGGGGGCATCGGGACACCGGGGAGCTGTTTTTT,CASSLARISGGHRDTGELFF
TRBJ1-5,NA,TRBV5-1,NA,TGCGCCAGCAGCTTGACAGGGAGTGATCAGCCCCAGCATTTT,CASSLTGSDQPQHF
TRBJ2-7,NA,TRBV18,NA,TGTGCCAGCTCACCACGTAGCTCCTACGAGCAGTACTTC,CASSPRSSYEQYF
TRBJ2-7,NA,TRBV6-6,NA,TGTGCCAGCAGACTGACAGCCTTTGGTGAGCAGTACTTC,CASRLTAFGEQYF
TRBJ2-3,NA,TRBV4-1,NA,TGCGCCAGCAGCCAAGGCCCGACCCGGGGGACAGATACGCAGTATTTT,CASSQGPTRGTDTQYF
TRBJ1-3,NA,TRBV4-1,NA,TGCGCCAGCAGCCAAGAGTCAGGGCCTGGAAACACCATATATTTT,CASSQESGPGNTIYF
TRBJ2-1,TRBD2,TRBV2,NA,TGTGCCAGCAGTGAAGCCCCGGGGGGAATTATCGATGAGCAGTTCTTC,CASSEAPGGIIDEQFF
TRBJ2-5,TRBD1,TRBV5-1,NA,TGCGCCAGCAGCAACGGGCCGGGACAGCAAGAGACCCAGTACTTC,CASSNGPGQQETQYF
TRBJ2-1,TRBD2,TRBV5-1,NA,TGCGCCAGCAGCTTGGGACTAGCGGGGGGGCAGGGTGAGCAGTTCTTC,CASSLGLAGGQGEQFF
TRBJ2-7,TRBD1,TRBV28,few,TGTGCCAGCAGTTGGACAGGGGAATCCTACGAGCAGTACTTC,CASSWTGESYEQYF
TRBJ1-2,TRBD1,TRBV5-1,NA,TGCGCCAGCAGCTTGGAGGTTCAGGACAGGGGGTCTGGCTACACCTTC,CASSLEVQDRGSGYTF
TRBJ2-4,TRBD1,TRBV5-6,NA,TGTGCCAGCGGCTCGGGGACAGGGGGCATTCAGTACTTC,CASGSGTGGIQYF
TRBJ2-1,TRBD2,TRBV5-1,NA,TGCGCCAGTTCGGTTGAGGGGAGGGAGGACAATGAGCAGTTCTTC,CASSVEGREDNEQFF
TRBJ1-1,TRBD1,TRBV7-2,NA,TGTGCCAGCATTTGGACAGGGAACACTGAAGCTTTCTTT,CASIWTGNTEAFF
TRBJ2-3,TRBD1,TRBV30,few,TGTGCCTACACAGGGGGGACAGATACGCAGTATTTT,CAYTGGTDTQYF
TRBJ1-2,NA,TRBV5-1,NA,TGCGCCAGCAGCCCCCCAGAGACAGATAACTATGGCTACACCTTC,CASSPPETDNYGYTF
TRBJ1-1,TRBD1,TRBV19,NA,TGTGCCAGTACCCAGACAGGGGGCGCGGCTGAAGCTTTCTTT,CASTQTGGAAEAFF
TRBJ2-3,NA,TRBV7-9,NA,TGTGCCAGCAGCTTAATAGAAGGGGGTACGCAGTATTTT,CASSLIEGGTQYF
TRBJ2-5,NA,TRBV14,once,TGTGCCAGCAGCCAAGGGCAGGTTTTCCAAGAGACCCAGTACTTC,CASSQGQVFQETQYF
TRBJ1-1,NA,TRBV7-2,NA,TGTGCCAGCAGCTCAGGGGCGATCGGGATTTCGGGTGAAGCTTTCTTT,CASSSGAIGISGEAFF
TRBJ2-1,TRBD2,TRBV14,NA,TGTGCCAGCAGCCGACTAGCGGGGGGGCTTGACTACAATGAGCAGTTCTTC,CASSRLAGGLDYNEQFF
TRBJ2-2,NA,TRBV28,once,TGTGCCAGCAGTTTCCCCCGGAGGGACACCGGGGAGCTGTTTTTT,CASSFPRRDTGELFF